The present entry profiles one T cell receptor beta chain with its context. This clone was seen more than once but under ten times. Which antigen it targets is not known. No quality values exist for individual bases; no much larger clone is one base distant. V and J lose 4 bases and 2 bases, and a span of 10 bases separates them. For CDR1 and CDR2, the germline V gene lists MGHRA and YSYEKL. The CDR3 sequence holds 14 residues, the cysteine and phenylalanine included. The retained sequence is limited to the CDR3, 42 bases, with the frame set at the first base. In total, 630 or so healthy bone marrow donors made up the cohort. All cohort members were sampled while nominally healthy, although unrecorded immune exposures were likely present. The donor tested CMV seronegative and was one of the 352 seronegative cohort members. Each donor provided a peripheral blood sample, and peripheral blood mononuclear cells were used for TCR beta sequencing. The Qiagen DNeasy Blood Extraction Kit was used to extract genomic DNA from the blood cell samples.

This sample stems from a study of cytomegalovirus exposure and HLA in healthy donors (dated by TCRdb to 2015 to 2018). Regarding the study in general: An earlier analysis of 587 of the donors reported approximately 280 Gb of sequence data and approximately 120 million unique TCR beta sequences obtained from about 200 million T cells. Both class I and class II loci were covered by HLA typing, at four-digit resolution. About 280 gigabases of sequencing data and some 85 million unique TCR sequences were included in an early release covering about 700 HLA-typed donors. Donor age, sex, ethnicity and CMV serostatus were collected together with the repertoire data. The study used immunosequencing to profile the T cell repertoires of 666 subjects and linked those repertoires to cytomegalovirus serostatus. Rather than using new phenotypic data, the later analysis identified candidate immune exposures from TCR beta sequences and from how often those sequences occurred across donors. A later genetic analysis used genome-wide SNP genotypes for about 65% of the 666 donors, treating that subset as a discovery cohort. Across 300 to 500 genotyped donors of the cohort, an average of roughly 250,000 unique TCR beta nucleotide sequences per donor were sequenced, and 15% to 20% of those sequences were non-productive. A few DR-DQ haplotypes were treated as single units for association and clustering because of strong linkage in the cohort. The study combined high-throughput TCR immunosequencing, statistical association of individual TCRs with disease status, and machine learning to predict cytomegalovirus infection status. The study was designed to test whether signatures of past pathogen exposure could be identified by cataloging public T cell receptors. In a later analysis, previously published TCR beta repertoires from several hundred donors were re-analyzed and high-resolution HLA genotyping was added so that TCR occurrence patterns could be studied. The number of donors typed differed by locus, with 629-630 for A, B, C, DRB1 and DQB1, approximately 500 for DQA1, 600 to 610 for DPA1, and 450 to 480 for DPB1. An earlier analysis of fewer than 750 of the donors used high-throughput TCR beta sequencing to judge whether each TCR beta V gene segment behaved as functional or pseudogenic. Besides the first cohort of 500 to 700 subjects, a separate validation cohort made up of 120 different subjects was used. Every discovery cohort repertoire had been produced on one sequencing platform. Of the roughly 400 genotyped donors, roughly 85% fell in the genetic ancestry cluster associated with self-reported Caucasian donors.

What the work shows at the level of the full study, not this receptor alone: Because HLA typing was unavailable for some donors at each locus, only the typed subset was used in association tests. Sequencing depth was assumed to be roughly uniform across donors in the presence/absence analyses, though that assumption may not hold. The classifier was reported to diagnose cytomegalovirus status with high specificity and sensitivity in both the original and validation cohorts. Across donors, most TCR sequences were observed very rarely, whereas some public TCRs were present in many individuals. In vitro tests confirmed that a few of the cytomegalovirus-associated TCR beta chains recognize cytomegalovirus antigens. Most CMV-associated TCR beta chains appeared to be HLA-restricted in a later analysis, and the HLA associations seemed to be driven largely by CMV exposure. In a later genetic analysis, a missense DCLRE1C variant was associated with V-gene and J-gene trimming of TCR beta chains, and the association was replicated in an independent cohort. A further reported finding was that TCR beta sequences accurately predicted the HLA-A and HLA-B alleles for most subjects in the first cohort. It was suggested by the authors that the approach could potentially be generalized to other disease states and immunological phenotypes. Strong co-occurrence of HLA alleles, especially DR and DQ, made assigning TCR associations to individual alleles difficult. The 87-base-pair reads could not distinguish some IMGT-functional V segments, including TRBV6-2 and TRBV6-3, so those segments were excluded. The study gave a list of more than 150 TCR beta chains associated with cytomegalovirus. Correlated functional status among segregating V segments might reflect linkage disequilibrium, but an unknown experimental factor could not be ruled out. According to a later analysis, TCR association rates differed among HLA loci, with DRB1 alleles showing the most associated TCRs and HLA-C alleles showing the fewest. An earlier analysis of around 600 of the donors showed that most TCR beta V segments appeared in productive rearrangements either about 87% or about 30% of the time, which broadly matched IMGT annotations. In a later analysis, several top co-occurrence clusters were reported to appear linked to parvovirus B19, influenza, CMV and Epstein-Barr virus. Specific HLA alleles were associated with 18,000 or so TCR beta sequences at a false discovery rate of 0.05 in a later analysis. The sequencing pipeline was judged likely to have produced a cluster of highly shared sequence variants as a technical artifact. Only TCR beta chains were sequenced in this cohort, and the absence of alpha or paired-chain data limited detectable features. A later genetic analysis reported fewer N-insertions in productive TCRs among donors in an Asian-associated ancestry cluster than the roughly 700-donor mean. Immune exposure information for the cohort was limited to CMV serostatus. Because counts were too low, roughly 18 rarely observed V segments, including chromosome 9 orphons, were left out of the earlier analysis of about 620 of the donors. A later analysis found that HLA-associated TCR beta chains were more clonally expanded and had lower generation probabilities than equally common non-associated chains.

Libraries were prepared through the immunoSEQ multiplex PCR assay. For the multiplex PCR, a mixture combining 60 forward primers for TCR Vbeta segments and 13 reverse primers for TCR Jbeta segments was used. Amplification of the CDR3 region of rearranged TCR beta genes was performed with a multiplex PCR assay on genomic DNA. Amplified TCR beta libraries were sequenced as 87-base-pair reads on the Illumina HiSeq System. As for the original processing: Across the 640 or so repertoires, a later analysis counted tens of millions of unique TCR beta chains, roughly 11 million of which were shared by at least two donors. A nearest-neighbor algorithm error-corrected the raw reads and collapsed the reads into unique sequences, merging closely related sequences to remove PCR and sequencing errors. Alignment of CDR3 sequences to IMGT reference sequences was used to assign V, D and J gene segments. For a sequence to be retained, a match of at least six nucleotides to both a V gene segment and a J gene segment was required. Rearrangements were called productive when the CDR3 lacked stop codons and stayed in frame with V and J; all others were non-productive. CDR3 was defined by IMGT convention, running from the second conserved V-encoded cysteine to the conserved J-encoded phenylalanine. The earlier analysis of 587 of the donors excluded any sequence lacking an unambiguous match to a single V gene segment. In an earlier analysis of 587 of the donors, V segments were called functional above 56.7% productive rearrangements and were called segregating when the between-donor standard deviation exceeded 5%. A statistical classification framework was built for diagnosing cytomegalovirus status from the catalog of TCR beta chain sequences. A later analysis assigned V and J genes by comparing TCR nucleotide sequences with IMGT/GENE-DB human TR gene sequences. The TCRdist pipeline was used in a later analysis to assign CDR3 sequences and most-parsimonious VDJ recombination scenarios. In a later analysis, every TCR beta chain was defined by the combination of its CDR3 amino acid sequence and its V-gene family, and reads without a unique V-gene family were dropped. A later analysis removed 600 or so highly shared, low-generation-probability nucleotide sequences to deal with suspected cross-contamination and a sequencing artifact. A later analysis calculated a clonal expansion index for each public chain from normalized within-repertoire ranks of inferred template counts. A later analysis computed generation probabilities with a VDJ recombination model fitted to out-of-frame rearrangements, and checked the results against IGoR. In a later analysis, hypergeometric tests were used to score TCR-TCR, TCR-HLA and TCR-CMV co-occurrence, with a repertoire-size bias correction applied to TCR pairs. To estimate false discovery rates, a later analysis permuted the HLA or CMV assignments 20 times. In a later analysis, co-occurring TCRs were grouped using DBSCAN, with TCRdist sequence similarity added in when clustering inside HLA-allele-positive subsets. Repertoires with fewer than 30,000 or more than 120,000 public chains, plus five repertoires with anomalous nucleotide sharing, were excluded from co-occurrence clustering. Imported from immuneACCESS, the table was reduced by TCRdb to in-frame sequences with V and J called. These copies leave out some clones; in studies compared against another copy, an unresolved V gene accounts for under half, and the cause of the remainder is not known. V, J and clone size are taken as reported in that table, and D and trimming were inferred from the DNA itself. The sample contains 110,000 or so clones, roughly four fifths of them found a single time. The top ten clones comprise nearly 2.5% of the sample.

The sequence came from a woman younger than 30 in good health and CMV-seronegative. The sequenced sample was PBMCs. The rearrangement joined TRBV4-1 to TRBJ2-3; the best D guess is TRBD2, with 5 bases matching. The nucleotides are TGCGCCAGCAGCCCGAGACGGGACACAGATACGCAGTATTTT. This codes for CASSPRRDTDTQYF.